This T cell receptor (beta chain) was sequenced in a study of beta chain features in type 1 diabetes. Study outcomes and limitations: All four CD4+ subsets of Type 1 diabetes patients contained TCRB CDR3s that were moderately but significantly shorter.

CDR1 SGHRS and CDR2 YFSETQ come from the germline V gene. This CDR3 spans 12 amino acids. The germline V and J ends were trimmed by 2 bases and 4 bases, with 7 bases remaining between them. Reverse transcription of all isolated RNA meant that expressed TCRB transcripts were sequenced. Libraries were prepared by immunoSEQ multiplex PCR; TCRdb keeps only in-frame clonotypes and omits some of them. This table holds around 250,000 clones, around 21% found once. A remark on this clone: Its antigen remains unknown.

The sample was naive CD4+ T cells from blood. The sequence came from a woman in her forties with type 1 diabetes. This sequence joins TRBV5-1 and TRBJ2-7, with D tentatively TRBD2 (5 bases). CDR3 nucleotide sequence: TGCGCCAGCAGCTTCGGGGAATACGAGCAGTACTTC. This encodes CASSFGEYEQYF.